The T cell receptor beta chain described here comes from a study of control samples from healthy donors and cancer patients. The germline V and J ends were trimmed by 5 bases and 0 bases, with 10 bases remaining between them. The CDR3 has 15 amino acids. Germline V gene lookup returns CDR1 MNHEY and CDR2 SVGAGI. Sequencing was performed with immunoSEQ multiplex PCR; in TCRdb, only in-frame clones are kept and a portion is missing. The sample contains fewer than 200,000 clones, 90% to 95% of which appear only once. Sequences were obtained from blood. The origin of this receptor is a man in his late teens or twenties in good health. The rearrangement links TRBV6-5 to TRBJ2-2, with unresolved D. CDR3 sequence (DNA): TGTGCCAGCAGTCTCTCCCTTCCGAACACCGGGGAGCTGTTTTTT. Translated: CASSLSLPNTGELFF.